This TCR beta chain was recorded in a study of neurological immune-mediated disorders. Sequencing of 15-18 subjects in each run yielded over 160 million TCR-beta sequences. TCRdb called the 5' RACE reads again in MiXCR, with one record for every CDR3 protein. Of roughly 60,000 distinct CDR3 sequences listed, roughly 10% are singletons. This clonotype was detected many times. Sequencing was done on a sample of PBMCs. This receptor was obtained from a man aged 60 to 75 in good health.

Written as DNA, the CDR3 is TGCGCCAGCAGCCCCGTCACAGATACGCAGTATTTT. As protein: CASSPVTDTQYF. The chain is built from TRBV5-1 and TRBJ2-3; the D is unclear. In germline, CDR1 is SGHRS, CDR2 YFSETQ. This CDR3 contains 12 residues. Trimming stripped 4 bases from V and 2 bases from J, with 5 bases between.